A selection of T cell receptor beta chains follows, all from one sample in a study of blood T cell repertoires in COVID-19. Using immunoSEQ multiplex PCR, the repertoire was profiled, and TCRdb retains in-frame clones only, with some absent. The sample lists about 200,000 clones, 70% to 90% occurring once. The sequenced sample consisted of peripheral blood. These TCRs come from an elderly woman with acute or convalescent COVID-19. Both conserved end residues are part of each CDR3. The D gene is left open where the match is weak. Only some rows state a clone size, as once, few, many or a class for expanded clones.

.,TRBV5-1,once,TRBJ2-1,TGCGCCAGCAGCTCTCTGGGGACTTCCTACAATGAGCAGTTCTTC,CASSSLGTSYNEQFF
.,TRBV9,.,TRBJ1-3,TGTGCCAGCAGCGTATGGGACACTCGAGACTCTGGAAACACCATATATTTT,CASSVWDTRDSGNTIYF
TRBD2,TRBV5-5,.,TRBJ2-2,TGTGCCAGCAGCGTAACTCTAGCGGGAGCCCCCGGGGAGCTGTTTTTT,CASSVTLAGAPGELFF
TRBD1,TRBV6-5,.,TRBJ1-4,TGTGCCAGCAGTTTCGGACAGGGTAGGGGTTTCGAAAAACTGTTTTTT,CASSFGQGRGFEKLFF
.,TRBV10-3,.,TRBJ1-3,TGTGCCATCAGTAATCCGGGACAACGGAACTATACATATTTT,CAISNPGQRNYTYF
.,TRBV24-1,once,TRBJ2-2,TGTGCCACCAGTGATATCATCGGGGAGCTGTTTTTT,CATSDIIGELFF
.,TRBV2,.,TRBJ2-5,TGTGCCAGCAGTGAGTGGAGCCAAGAGACCCAGTACTTC,CASSEWSQETQYF
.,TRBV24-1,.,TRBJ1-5,TGTGCCACCAGTGACCCTACACGAGACTCCGCGAATCAGCCCCAGCATTTT,CATSDPTRDSANQPQHF
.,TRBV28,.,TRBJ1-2,TGTGCCAGCAGTTATCGAGGCGGCTATGGCTACACCTTC,CASSYRGGYGYTF
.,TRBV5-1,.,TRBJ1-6,TGCGCCAGCAGCTTCGGTGGGGCTTCACCCCTCCACTTT,CASSFGGASPLHF
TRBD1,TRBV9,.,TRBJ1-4,TGTGCCAGCAGCGTAGGACAGGGAACTAATGAAAAACTGTTTTTT,CASSVGQGTNEKLFF
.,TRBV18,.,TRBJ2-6,TGTGCCAGCTCCCGGAGCTTCTTCAGGGAAGCTGGGGCCAACGTCCTGACTTTC,CASSRSFFREAGANVLTF
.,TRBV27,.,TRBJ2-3,TGTGCCAGCAGTTCGCCCAGGGGTAACACAGATACGCAGTATTTT,CASSSPRGNTDTQYF
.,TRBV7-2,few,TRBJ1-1,TGTGCCAGCAGCAGAATCGGGACAAGAATTGAAGCTTTCTTT,CASSRIGTRIEAFF
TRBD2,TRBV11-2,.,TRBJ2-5,TGTGCCAGCAGCCGGACTAGCGTGGGTTGGGAGACCCAGTACTTC,CASSRTSVGWETQYF
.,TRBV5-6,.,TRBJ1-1,TGTGCCAGCACCCGGGGGTCATACACTGAAGCTTTCTTT,CASTRGSYTEAFF
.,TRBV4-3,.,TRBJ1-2,TGCGCCAGCAGCCCCTCCAGGGGCCCTAACTATGGCTACACCTTC,CASSPSRGPNYGYTF
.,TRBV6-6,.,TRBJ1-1,TGTGCCAGCAGACTTTCTCGGACAGACACTGAAGCTTTCTTT,CASRLSRTDTEAFF
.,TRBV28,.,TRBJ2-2,TGTGCCACCCCAACAACGAACACCGGGGAGCTGTTTTTT,CATPTTNTGELFF
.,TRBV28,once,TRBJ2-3,TGTGCCAGCAGTTTCGGCGGGGGCACAGATACGCAGTATTTT,CASSFGGGTDTQYF
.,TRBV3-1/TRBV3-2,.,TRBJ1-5,TGTGCCAGCAGCCAAGGCAGGGCCAATCAGCCCCAGCATTTT,CASSQGRANQPQHF
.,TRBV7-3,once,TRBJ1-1,TGTGCCAGCAGCTTAACGCGGAACACTGAAGCTTTCTTT,CASSLTRNTEAFF
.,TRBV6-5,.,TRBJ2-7,TGTGCCAGCAGTTTCTTAGAATCTAACGAGCAGTACTTC,CASSFLESNEQYF
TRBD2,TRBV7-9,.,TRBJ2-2,TGTGCCTTTGAGGCGGGGAGGGCCGGGGAGCTGTTTTTT,CAFEAGRAGELFF
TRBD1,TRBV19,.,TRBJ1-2,TGTGCCAGTAGTGAGGACAGGAGAGGGTATGGCTACACCTTC,CASSEDRRGYGYTF
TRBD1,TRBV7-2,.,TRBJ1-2,TGTGCCAGCGGTTTCGACAGGGGGTTTAACTATGGCTACACCTTC,CASGFDRGFNYGYTF
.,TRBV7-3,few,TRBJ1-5,TGTGCCAGCAGCTTTGGGGTGGCAGGGGGCAATCAGCCCCAGCATTTT,CASSFGVAGGNQPQHF
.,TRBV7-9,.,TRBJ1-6,TGTGCCAGCAGCTTTGTTCAGACAAATCGGTCACCCCTCCACTTT,CASSFVQTNRSPLHF
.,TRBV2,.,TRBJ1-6,TGTGCCAGCAGCTACGGTGAATCACCCCTCCACTTT,CASSYGESPLHF
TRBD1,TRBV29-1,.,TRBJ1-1,TGCAGCGCCAGCGGGACAGGGGACACTGAAGCTTTCTTT,CSASGTGDTEAFF
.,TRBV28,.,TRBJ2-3,TGTGCCAGCAGTTTAGGGCAGGGGAGGGTAGATACGCAGTATTTT,CASSLGQGRVDTQYF
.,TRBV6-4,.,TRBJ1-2,TGTGCCAGCAGTGAAGTCCGGGGAGGGGTTGGCGGCTACACCTTC,CASSEVRGGVGGYTF
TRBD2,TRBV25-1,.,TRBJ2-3,TGTGCCAGCAGTGAGACTAGCGGAACAGATACGCAGTATTTT,CASSETSGTDTQYF
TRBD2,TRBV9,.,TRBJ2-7,TGTGCCAGCAGCGTAGGTATAGCGGGAGGCTACGAGCAGTACTTC,CASSVGIAGGYEQYF
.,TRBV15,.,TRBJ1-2,TGTGCCACCAGCAGAGATGGAACGGCGACAGCCTGGAATGGCTACACCTTC,CATSRDGTATAWNGYTF
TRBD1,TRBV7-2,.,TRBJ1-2,TGTGCCAGCAGCTTGGGACAGAGATATGGCTACACCTTC,CASSLGQRYGYTF
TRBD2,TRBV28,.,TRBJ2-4,TGTGCCAGCAGAACTAGCGGGAAAGGTGGGGCCAAAAACATTCAGTACTTC,CASRTSGKGGAKNIQYF
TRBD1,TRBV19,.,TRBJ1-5,TGTGCCAGTCGAGGAGGGACAGGGGGAGGTCAGCCCCAGCATTTT,CASRGGTGGGQPQHF
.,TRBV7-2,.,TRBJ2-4,TGTGCCAGCAGCTCATCAATGGGAGCACTAGCCAAAAACATTCAGTACTTC,CASSSSMGALAKNIQYF
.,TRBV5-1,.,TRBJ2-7,TGCGCCAGCAGCTTGGGCCAGGTTCCGAGCTCCTACGAGCAGTACTTC,CASSLGQVPSSYEQYF
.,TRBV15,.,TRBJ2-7,TGTGCCACCAGCAGAGATTCGTTCGTCGAGCAGTACTTC,CATSRDSFVEQYF
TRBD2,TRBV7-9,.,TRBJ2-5,TGTGCCAGCAGCTTAAACGGACTAGCGGAAGGGTGGGAGACCCAGTACTTC,CASSLNGLAEGWETQYF
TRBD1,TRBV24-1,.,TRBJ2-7,TGTGCCACCAGTGAAACCGGGACAGCGATCTACGAGCAGTACTTC,CATSETGTAIYEQYF
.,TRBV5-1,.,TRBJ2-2,TGCGCCAGCAGCTTGGCCAGGGGAGAGGGCGGGGAGCTGTTTTTT,CASSLARGEGGELFF
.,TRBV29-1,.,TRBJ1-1,TGCAGCGTTGTTAAGGACGCCTTCGGGGGGGAAGCTTTCTTT,CSVVKDAFGGEAFF
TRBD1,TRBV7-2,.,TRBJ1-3,TGTGCCAGCAGCTTAGGGGGACAGTACAGAAACACCATATATTTT,CASSLGGQYRNTIYF
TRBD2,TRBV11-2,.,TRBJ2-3,TGTGCCAGCAGCACCCAATTTAGCGGGACCTTCCATTTT,CASSTQFSGTFHF
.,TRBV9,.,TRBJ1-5,TGTGCCAGCAGCGTAGGGCCAGAACCCAATCAGCCCCAGCATTTT,CASSVGPEPNQPQHF
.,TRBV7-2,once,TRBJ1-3,TGTGCCAGCAGCTTAGTCGTATTCTCTGGAAACACCATATATTTT,CASSLVVFSGNTIYF
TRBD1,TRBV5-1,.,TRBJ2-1,TGCGCCAGCAGCCCCGGACAGGATTCGAATGAGCAGTTCTTC,CASSPGQDSNEQFF
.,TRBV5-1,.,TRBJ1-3,TGCGCCAGCAGCCAGTCAGGGGTGGGATACACTTCTGGAAACACCATATATTTT,CASSQSGVGYTSGNTIYF
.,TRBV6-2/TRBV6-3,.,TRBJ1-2,TGTGCCAGCAGCTCCGACCCCCCGTGGGACATCCTAGGGAGCTACACCTTC,CASSSDPPWDILGSYTF
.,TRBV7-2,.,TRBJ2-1,TGTGCCAGCAGCTTGACCCAAGGGGCCTACAATGAGCAGTTCTTC,CASSLTQGAYNEQFF
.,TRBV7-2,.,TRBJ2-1,TGTGCCAGCAGCTCTTCCCCTTCTACTCGCAATGAGCAGTTCTTC,CASSSSPSTRNEQFF
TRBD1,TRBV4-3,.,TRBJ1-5,TGCGCCAGCAGCCAACTGTTGGGACAGAACAATCAGCCCCAGCATTTT,CASSQLLGQNNQPQHF